This TCR beta chain was obtained from a study of post-analysis software for immune sequencing data. About the study: Disease trajectories encompassed relapsing-remitting, secondary progressive and progressive-relapsing multiple sclerosis.

Germline CDR1 and CDR2: MNHEY and SMNVEV (reference sequence). This CDR3 has 14 residues. The ends were cut back, 3 bases at V and 10 bases at J, with 15 bases in the middle. Findings of the study overall: Roughly five TRBV segments, including TRBV5-6, TRBV5-1 and TRBV20-1, were more frequent in patients than controls.

Prepared libraries of TCR beta cDNA carried unique molecular identifiers. TCRdb re-analysed the PCR reads in MiXCR, keeping a single row per CDR3 protein. The sample gives fewer than 850,000 distinct CDR3 sequences, around 27% of which show up once; more than 0.55% is in the top ten. As regards this clonotype: Its antigen is unidentified.

This TCR came from a girl aged 5 to 17 with multiple sclerosis. This rearrangement joins TRBV27 to TRBJ1-4, with D unclear. The sequenced sample consisted of blood. The CDR3 here is CASSLNGMRGKLFF. The CDR3 region has the DNA TGTGCCAGCAGTTTGAATGGGATGCGGGGAAAACTGTTTTTT.